The 23 T cell receptor beta chains given below trace back to one sample, sequenced in a study of cytomegalovirus exposure and HLA in healthy donors. The primer mix had 60 Vbeta and 13 Jbeta primers. The method was immunoSEQ multiplex PCR; TCRdb's version includes in-frame clones alone and lacks a portion of them. Of approximately 86,000 clones listed, over 60% are singletons. Material: PBMCs. These receptors were obtained from a middle-aged man in good health and CMV-seronegative.

DNA for the CDR3: TGCGCCAGCAGCCTCCGGGACAGTACCTACGAGCAGTACTTC. Translated: CASSLRDSTYEQYF. V gene TRBV4-1 combines with J gene TRBJ2-7, with 7 bases lining up with TRBD1. Germline CDR1 is MGHRA and CDR2 is YSYEKL. This CDR3 is 14 amino acids long. V trimming: 4 bases; J trimming: 2 bases; junction bases outside the gene matches: 5.

This clone turned up a few times. Other DNA sequences within the sample encode an identical CDR3. The CDR3 region is CASSLTPEVYGYTF. As DNA, the CDR3 is TGTGCCAGCAGCTTAACCCCAGAAGTCTATGGCTACACCTTC. V gene TRBV7-3 combines with J gene TRBJ1-2; no reliable D call. CDR3 size: 14 residues. Germline CDR1 is SGHTA and CDR2 is FQGTGA. The ends were cut back, 0 bases at V and 4 bases at J, with 9 bases in the middle.

This rearrangement joins TRBV27 to TRBJ2-2; D might be TRBD1 (5 bases). V lost 1 base and J 5 bases, leaving 11 bases between the germline ends. CDR1 and CDR2 from the germline V gene are MNHEY and SMNVEV (reference sequence). The CDR3 is made up of 15 amino acids. The CDR3 DNA follows: TGTGCCAGCAGTTTATTTCCAGGGCGGACCGGGGAGCTGTTTTTT. It encodes CASSLFPGRTGELFF.

The chain links TRBV4-3 to TRBJ2-7; tentative D call: TRBD2 (6 bases). Germline CDR1 is LGHNA and CDR2 is YSLEER. Deletions cut 4 bases from V and 3 bases from J, with 10 bases between. This CDR3 contains 13 residues. The CDR3 loop is CASSLAGNYEQYF. DNA for the CDR3: TGCGCCAGCAGCCTCGCGGGAAACTACGAGCAGTACTTC.

This clone was seen only a few times. This CDR3 reads CASSESGRYREGRNSPLHF. DNA for the CDR3: TGTGCCAGCAGTGAAAGTGGCCGATACAGGGAAGGACGTAATTCACCCCTCCACTTT. The rearrangement uses TRBV6-1 and TRBJ1-6, with D possibly TRBD1 on 6 matching bases. V was cut by 2 bases and J by 6 bases, with 23 bases left in between. CDR3 length: 19 amino acids. CDR1 is MNHNS and CDR2 is SASEGT in the germline V gene.

J is TRBJ2-7 and V is TRBV4-3, with TRBD1 matching over 8 bases. The CDR3 sequence is 14 residues long. Germline-derived CDR1 and CDR2 are LGHNA and YSLEER. V trimming: 1 base; J trimming: 2 bases; junction bases outside the gene matches: 1. The CDR3 DNA follows: TGCGCCAGCAGCCAAGGGGGACAGGCCTACGAGCAGTACTTC. It translates to CASSQGGQAYEQYF.

V and J are TRBV7-3 and TRBJ2-1; possible D gene TRBD1, 6 bases. This CDR3 has 20 amino acids. Germline-derived CDR1 and CDR2 are SGHTA and FQGTGA. The V end was cut by 5 bases, the J end by 0 bases, with 26 bases between. CDR3 nucleotide sequence: TGTGCCAGCAGCCCAAGAGCTTACTGGGACAACCCAACCTCCTACAATGAGCAGTTCTTC. Translating gives CASSPRAYWDNPTSYNEQFF.

This clone appeared a single time. The rearrangement links TRBV19 to TRBJ1-1; maybe TRBD1 (6 bases). Deletions cut 7 bases from V and 4 bases from J, with 16 bases between. The CDR3 contains 14 residues. Germline V gene sequence: CDR1 LNHDA, CDR2 SQIVND (reference sequence). The CDR3 loop reads CASIMTGESTEAFF. The CDR3 nucleotides are TGTGCCAGTATCATGACAGGTGAGAGCACTGAAGCTTTCTTT.

The rearrangement uses TRBV7-3 and TRBJ2-7, with a tentative D call TRBD1 (6 bases). Germline V gives CDR1 SGHTA, CDR2 FQGTGA. V was trimmed by 5 bases and J by 3 bases, leaving 11 bases between them. CDR3 length equals 13 residues. CDR3 in amino acids: CASSNRTDYEQYF. The CDR3 DNA reads as TGTGCCAGCAGCAACAGGACAGACTACGAGCAGTACTTC.

This clone was recorded once. The chain links TRBV28 to TRBJ2-3, with a weak D call TRBD1 (6 bases). This CDR3 comprises 15 residues. CDR1 and CDR2 from the germline V gene are MDHEN and SYDVKM. V was cut by 3 bases and J by 3 bases, with 13 bases left in between. CDR3 nucleotide sequence: TGTGCCAGCAGTTTCGGGACAAGGCGAACAGATACGCAGTATTTT. This gives the protein CASSFGTRRTDTQYF.

In its sample, this clone was seen once. The V call is TRBV5-1, the J call TRBJ2-1, with TRBD2 identical over 8 bases. This CDR3 region has 15 residues. V shed 0 bases and J 4 bases; nucleotides not matched to a gene: 3. Germline V gives CDR1 SGHRS, CDR2 YFSETQ. The CDR3 DNA reads TGCGCCAGCAGCTTGGGGTCTAGCGGGTACAATGAGCAGTTCTTC. Amino acids: CASSLGSSGYNEQFF.

The chain is built from TRBV4-3 and TRBJ2-5; tentative D call: TRBD2 (5 bases). Near its end, the DNA agrees better with TRBJ2-7, so the J call may be wrong. The length of the CDR3 is 16 residues. The V gene's germline CDR1 is LGHNA and CDR2 YSLEER. The CDR3 reads CASSQEGLATSYEQYF. In nucleotides, the CDR3 is TGCGCCAGCAGCCAAGAAGGGCTAGCAACTTCCTACGAGCAGTACTTC.

This clone has a handful of counts. The rearrangement links TRBV29-1 to TRBJ2-3, with 11 bases fitting TRBD1. With 2 bases clipped from V and 4 bases from J, the junction kept 8 bases outside the gene matches. Per germline, CDR1 SQVTM and CDR2 ANQGSEA. The CDR3 length is 16 residues. CDR3 sequence reads: CSVELLGTGGADTQYF. The DNA for the CDR3 is TGCAGCGTTGAATTGCTAGGGACAGGGGGAGCAGATACGCAGTATTTT.

The CDR3 protein is CASNFDRNTEAFF. DNA for the CDR3: TGCGCCAGCAACTTCGACAGGAACACTGAAGCTTTCTTT. The chain links TRBV4-3 to TRBJ1-1, with a possible D match to TRBD1 (5 bases). The length of the CDR3 is 13 residues. V was shortened by 7 bases and J by 1 base, with 10 bases between the two germline ends. The V gene's germline CDR1 is LGHNA and CDR2 YSLEER.

The chain uses TRBV4-2 and TRBJ2-3, with 7 bases identical to TRBD2. CDR1 LGHNA and CDR2 YNFKEQ come from the germline V gene. The CDR3 is 18 amino acids. Germline trimming cut 4 bases from V and 1 base from J; bases unmatched to any gene: 14. DNA of the CDR3: TGTGCCAGCAGCCTAAACCCTAATAGCGGGTCCCGCACAGATACGCAGTATTTT. It is translated as CASSLNPNSGSRTDTQYF.

This clone was seen a single time. This rearrangement joins TRBV5-1 to TRBJ1-6; D perhaps matches TRBD1 (6 bases). The germline V and J ends were trimmed by 5 bases and 0 bases, with 18 bases remaining between them. This CDR3 region has 18 residues. Germline CDR1 SGHRS, CDR2 YFSETQ. CDR3: CASSSRGGGRSYNSPLHF. As DNA, the CDR3 is TGCGCCAGCAGTTCGAGGGGCGGGGGCCGCTCCTATAATTCACCCCTCCACTTT.

The chain couples TRBV5-6 to TRBJ2-1, with 9 bases that match TRBD1. V trimming: 1 base; J trimming: 3 bases; junction bases outside the gene matches: 5. This CDR3 has 16 residues. Germline V gene lookup returns CDR1 SGHDT and CDR2 YYEEEE. CDR3 DNA sequence: TGTGCCAGCAGCTTGCATGGACAGGGGTACTACAATGAGCAGTTCTTC. This encodes CASSLHGQGYYNEQFF.

This sequence joins TRBV9 and TRBJ2-5; 8 nucleotides agree with TRBD2. This CDR3 has 16 amino acids. The germline V gene has CDR1 SGDLS and CDR2 YYNGEE. The V and J ends lost 2 bases and 4 bases, in that order; junction bases with no gene match: 10. This CDR3 reads CASSVDPGLGRETQYF. CDR3 in DNA: TGTGCCAGCAGCGTTGATCCGGGACTAGGAAGAGAGACCCAGTACTTC.

This clone was found a few times. The CDR3 is CASSYGQPTDEQFF. The CDR3 DNA sequence: TGTGCCAGCAGTTACGGGCAGCCTACGGATGAGCAGTTCTTC. V and J are TRBV6-5 and TRBJ2-1, with no clear D. The V gene lost 2 bases and the J gene lost 8 bases, with 13 bases spanning the gap. Germline-derived CDR1 and CDR2 are MNHEY and SVGAGI. This CDR3 has 14 amino acids.

This clone came up a few times. In nucleotides, the CDR3 is TGTGCCAGCAGCGCGCACAGGGTAACTAATGAAAAACTGTTTTTT. Translated: CASSAHRVTNEKLFF. The rearrangement uses TRBV7-9 and TRBJ1-4; a possible D gene is TRBD1 (6 bases). Germline V gene data show CDR1 as SEHNR and CDR2 as FQNEAQ (reference sequence). V was pared by 5 bases and J by 1 base, with 11 bases between. The CDR3 is 15 amino acids.

Comments on this clone: The DNA is left out, because the CDR3 cannot be placed on it with certainty; the CDR3 is given as TCRdb lists it. This sequence joins TRBV6-6 and TRBJ1-4; the table calls TRBD1, which could not be checked here. The CDR3 spans 16 residues, counting both ends. CDR1 is MNHNY, CDR2 SVGAGI, per germline (reference sequence). The CDR3 region is CASSTSGRGTGEKLFF.

This clone has more than one count but fewer than ten. The chain carries TRBV5-5 and TRBJ2-3; TRBD2 matches 7 bases. The CDR3 has 17 residues. The V and J ends lost 1 base and 7 bases, in that order; junction bases with no gene match: 15. Germline CDR1 reads SGHKS; CDR2 reads YYEKEE (reference sequence). The CDR3 sequence is CASSLTEPGLTLNTQYF. The DNA of the CDR3 is TGTGCCAGCAGCTTGACGGAACCGGGACTAACTTTGAATACGCAGTATTTT.

This rearrangement joins TRBV5-6 to TRBJ2-3; 10 nucleotides agree with TRBD2. This CDR3 comprises 16 residues. The germline V gene has CDR1 SGHDT and CDR2 YYEEEE. V was pared by 1 base and J by 2 bases, with 4 bases of the junction left unmatched. The CDR3 nucleotides are TGTGCCAGCAGCTTGACGCTAGCGGGAGACACAGATACGCAGTATTTT. Translated, it gives CASSLTLAGDTDTQYF.